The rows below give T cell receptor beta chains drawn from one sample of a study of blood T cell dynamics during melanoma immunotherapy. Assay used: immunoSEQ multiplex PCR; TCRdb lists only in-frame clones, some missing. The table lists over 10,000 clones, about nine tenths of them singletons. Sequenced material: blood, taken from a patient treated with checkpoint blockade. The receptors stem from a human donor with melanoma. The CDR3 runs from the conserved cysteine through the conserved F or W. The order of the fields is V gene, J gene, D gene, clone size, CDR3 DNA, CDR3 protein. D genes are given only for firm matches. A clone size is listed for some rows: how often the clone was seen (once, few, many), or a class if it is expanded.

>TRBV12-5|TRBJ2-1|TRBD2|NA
TGTGCTAGTGGTTTGGTACCAGGGGGACTAGCGGGAGGAGAGCAGTTCTTC
CASGLVPGGLAGGEQFF
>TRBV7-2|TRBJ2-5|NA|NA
TGTGCCAGCAGCTTAGGTGGGGGGCCACCCCGGTACTTC
CASSLGGGPPRYF
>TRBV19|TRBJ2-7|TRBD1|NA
TGTGCCAGTAGCCTTCGGACAGGGCGCCCCTACGAGCAGTACTTC
CASSLRTGRPYEQYF
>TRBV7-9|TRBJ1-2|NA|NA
TGTGCCAGCAGCAAGGACAGCCCACCTAACTATGGCTACACCTTC
CASSKDSPPNYGYTF
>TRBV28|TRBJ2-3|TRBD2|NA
TGTGCCAGCAGTAAAACTAGCGGGAGTTGGATAGATACGCAGTATTTT
CASSKTSGSWIDTQYF
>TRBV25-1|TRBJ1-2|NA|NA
TGTGCCAGCACAACGGGGACTGACAATGGCTACACCTTC
CASTTGTDNGYTF
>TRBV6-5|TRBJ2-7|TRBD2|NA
TGTGCCAGCAGTTACAGGACTAGCTCCTACGAGCAGTACTTC
CASSYRTSSYEQYF
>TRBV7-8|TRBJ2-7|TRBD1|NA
TGTGCCAGCAGCCTAACGCCGGGACAGCGATCCTACGAGCAGTACTTC
CASSLTPGQRSYEQYF
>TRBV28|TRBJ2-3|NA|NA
TGTGCCAGCAGTTCCCGTTCGGCAGGATGGAAGCCCACTAGCACAGATACGCAGTATTTT
CASSSRSAGWKPTSTDTQYF
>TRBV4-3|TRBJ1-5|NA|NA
TGCGCCAGCAGCCAAGACGGGACGACTAATCAGCCCCAGCATTTT
CASSQDGTTNQPQHF
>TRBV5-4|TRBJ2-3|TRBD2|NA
TGTGCCAGCAGCTTGGGGCTAGCGGGAGGGGGATCAGATACGCAGTATTTT
CASSLGLAGGGSDTQYF
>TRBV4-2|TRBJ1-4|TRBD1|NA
TGTGCCAGCAGCCAACAAAGGGGGCAGCTGACTAATGAAAAACTGTTTTTT
CASSQQRGQLTNEKLFF
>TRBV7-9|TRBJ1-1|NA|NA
TGTGCCAGCAGCTCCGGGGGGGGCGAAGCTTTCTTT
CASSSGGGEAFF
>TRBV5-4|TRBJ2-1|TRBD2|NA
TGTGCCAGCAGCGCACTAGCGGGAGTTAACAATGAGCAGTTCTTC
CASSALAGVNNEQFF
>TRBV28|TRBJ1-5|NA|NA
TGTGCCAGCAGTTTATTAAGGGTGGGGAATCAGCCCCAGCATTTT
CASSLLRVGNQPQHF
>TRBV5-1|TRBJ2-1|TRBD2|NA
TGCGCCAGCAGTTCCGCGGGGGCGGGAGGTGAGAATGAGCAGTTCTTC
CASSSAGAGGENEQFF
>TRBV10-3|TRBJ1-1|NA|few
TGTGCCATCACCGGATCACAGGAGACTAACACTGAAGCTTTCTTT
CAITGSQETNTEAFF
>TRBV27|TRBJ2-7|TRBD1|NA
TGTGCCAGCAGTTTATCAGGGACAGGGGGTGAAGAAAGGTACTTC
CASSLSGTGGEERYF
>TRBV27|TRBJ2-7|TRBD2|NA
TGTGCCAGCAGTGGGGGGACTAGAGGCCGCGAGCAGTACTTC
CASSGGTRGREQYF
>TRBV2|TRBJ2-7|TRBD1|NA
TGTGCCAGCAGTCCTCGGACAGGGGCCGACTACGAGCAGTACTTC
CASSPRTGADYEQYF
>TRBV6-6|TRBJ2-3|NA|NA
TGTGCCGAAGGGGGGACGGGAGATACGCAGTATTTT
CAEGGTGDTQYF
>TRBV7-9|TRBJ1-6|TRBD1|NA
TGTGCCAGCAGCTCGGACAGGGGCGGTTCACCCCTCCACTTT
CASSSDRGGSPLHF
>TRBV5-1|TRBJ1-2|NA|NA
TGCGCCAGCAGCTTGACGGGTGCGGCTGGCTACACCTTC
CASSLTGAAGYTF
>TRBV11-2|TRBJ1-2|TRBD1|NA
TGTGCCAGCAGCTCCACACAGGGGGGATATGGCTACACCTTC
CASSSTQGGYGYTF
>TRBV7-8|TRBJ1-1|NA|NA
TGTGCCAGCAGCACCGGACAGTTTAACACTGAAGCTTTCTTT
CASSTGQFNTEAFF
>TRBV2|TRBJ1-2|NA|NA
TGTGCCAGCAGTGAAGAGGGCAGGGACTATGGCTACACCTTC
CASSEEGRDYGYTF
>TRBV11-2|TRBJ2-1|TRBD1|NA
TGTGCCAGCAGCCCCAGGGCGGACAGGACGTACAATGAGCAGTTCTTC
CASSPRADRTYNEQFF
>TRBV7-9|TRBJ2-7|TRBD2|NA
TGTGCCAGCAGCCTATTGACTAGCGAAGCCTACGAGCAGTACTTC
CASSLLTSEAYEQYF
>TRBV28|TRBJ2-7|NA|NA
TGTGCCAGCAGTCTGGGACGGCTTTACGAGCAGTACTTC
CASSLGRLYEQYF
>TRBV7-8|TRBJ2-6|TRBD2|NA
TGTGCCAGCAGCTCCCGGACTAGCGGGAGTTCTGGGGCCAACGTCCTGACTTTC
CASSSRTSGSSGANVLTF
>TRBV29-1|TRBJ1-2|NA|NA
TGCAGCGTTGAGACGACGCGGGGGGGGACCTTC
CSVETTRGGTF
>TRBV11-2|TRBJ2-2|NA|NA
TGTGCCAGCAGCTTGCAGGGACATATTAACACCGGGGAGCTGTTTTTT
CASSLQGHINTGELFF
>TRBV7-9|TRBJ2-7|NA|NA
TGTGCCAGCAGCCGGGCCAAGGGCGAGCAGTACTTC
CASSRAKGEQYF
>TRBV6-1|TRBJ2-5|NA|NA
TGTGCCAGCAGTGAAGAGGGGCCGGAGGAGACCCAGTACTTC
CASSEEGPEETQYF
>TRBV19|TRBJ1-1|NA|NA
TGTGCCAGTAGTTATGGGTACATGAACACTGAAGCTTTCTTT
CASSYGYMNTEAFF
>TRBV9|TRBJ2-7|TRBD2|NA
TGTGCCAGCCCCTCAGGAACGGGAGGGCCGGGAGAGCAGTACTTC
CASPSGTGGPGEQYF
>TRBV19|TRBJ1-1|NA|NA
TGTGCCAGTAGTCTTCGTTCGGGGACTGAAGCTTTCTTT
CASSLRSGTEAFF
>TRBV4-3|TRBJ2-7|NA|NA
TGCGCCAGCAGCCAAGACCAGGGGGGAGTCTACGAGCAGTACTTC
CASSQDQGGVYEQYF
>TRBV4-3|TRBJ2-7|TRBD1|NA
TGCGCCAGCAGCCAGACGACAGGGGTCTACGAGCAGTACTTC
CASSQTTGVYEQYF
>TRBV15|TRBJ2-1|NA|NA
TGTGCCACCAGCAGAGCTACTACTGACAATGAGCAGTTCTTC
CATSRATTDNEQFF
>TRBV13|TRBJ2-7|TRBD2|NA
TGTGCCAGCAGCTGGACCGGACTAGCTCCGTGGAACGAGCAGTACTTC
CASSWTGLAPWNEQYF